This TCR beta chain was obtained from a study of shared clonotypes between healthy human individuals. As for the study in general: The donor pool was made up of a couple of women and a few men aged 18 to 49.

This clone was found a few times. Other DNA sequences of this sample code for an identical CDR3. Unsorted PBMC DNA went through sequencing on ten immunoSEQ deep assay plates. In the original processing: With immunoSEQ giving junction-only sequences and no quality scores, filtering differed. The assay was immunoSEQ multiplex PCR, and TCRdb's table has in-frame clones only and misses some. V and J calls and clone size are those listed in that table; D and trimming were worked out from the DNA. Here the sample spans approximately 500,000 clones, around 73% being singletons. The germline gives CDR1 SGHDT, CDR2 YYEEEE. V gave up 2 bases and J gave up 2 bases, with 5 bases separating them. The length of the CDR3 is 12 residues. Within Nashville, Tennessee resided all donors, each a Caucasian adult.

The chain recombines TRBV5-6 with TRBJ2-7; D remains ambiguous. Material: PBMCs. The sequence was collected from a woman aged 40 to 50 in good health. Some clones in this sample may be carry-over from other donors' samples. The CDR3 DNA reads TGTGCCAGCAGCTTCGGAGCCTACGAGCAGTACTTC. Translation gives CASSFGAYEQYF. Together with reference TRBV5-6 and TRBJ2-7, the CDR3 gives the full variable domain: DAGVTQSPTHLIKTRGQQVTLRCSPKSGHDTVSWYQQALGQGPQFIFQYYEEEERQRGNFPDRFSGHQFPNYSSELNVNALLLGDSALYLCASSFGAYEQYFGPGTRLTVT.